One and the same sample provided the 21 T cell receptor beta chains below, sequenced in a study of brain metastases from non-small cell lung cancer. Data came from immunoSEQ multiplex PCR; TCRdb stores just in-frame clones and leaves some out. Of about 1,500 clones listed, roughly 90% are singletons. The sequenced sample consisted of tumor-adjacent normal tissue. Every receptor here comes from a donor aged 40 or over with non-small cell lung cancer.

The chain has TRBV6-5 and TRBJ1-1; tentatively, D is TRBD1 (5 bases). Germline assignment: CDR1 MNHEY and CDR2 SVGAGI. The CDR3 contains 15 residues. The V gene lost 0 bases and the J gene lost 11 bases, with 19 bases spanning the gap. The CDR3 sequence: CASSYSVPLAGRAFF. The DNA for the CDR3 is TGTGCCAGCAGTTACTCGGTACCGTTGGCGGGGCGGGCTTTCTTT.

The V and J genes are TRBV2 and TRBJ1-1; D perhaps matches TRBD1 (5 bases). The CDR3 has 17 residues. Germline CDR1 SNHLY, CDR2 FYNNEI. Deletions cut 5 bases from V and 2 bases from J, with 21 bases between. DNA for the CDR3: TGTGCCAGCAGTAAACCCCTTAGGGGCGCACAAAACACTGAAGCTTTCTTT. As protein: CASSKPLRGAQNTEAFF.

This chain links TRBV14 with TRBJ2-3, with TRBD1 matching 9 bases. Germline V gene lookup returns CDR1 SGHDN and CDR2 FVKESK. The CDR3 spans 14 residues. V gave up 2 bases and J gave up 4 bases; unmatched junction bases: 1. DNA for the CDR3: TGTGCCAGCAGCCAAACAGGGGGCGCAGATACGCAGTATTTT. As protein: CASSQTGGADTQYF.

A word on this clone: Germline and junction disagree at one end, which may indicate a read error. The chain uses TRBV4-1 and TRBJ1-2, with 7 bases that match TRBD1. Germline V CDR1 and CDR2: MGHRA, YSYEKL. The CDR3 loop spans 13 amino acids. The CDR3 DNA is TGCGTCAGCAGCCCCGGTGGACAGGCTGGGTACACCTTC. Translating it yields CVSSPGGQAGYTF.

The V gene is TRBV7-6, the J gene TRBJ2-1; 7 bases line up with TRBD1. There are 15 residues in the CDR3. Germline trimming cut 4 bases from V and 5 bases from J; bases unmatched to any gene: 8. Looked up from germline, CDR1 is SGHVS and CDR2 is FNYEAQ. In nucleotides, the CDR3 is TGTGCCAGCAGCTCTAGACAGGGTTTGGACAATGAGCAGTTCTTC. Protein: CASSSRQGLDNEQFF. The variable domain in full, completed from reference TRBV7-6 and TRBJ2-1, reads GAGVSQSPRYKVTKRGQDVALRCDPISGHVSLYWYRQALGQGPEFLTYFNYEAQQDKSGLPNDRFSAERPEGSISTLTIQRTEQRDSAMYRCASSSRQGLDNEQFFGPGTRLTVL.

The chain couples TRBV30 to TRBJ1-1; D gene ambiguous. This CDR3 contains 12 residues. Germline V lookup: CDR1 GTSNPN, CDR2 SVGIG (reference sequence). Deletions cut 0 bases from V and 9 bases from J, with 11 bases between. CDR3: CAWSVQLSKAFF. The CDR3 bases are TGTGCCTGGAGTGTACAGCTGAGTAAAGCTTTCTTT.

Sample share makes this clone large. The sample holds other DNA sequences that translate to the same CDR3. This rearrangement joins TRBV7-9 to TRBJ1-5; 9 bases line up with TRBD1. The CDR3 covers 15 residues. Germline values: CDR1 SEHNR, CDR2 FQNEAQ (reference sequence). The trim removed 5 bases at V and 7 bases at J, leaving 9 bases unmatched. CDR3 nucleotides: TGTGCCAGCAGCCCCATCGGACAGGGGCGCCAGCCCCAGCATTTT. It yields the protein CASSPIGQGRQPQHF.

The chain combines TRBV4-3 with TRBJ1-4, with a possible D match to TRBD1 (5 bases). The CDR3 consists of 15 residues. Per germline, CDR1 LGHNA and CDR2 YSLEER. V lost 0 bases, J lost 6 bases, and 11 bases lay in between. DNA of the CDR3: TGCGCCAGCAGCCAAGATAGGTCGGGGGATGAAAAACTGTTTTTT. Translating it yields CASSQDRSGDEKLFF.

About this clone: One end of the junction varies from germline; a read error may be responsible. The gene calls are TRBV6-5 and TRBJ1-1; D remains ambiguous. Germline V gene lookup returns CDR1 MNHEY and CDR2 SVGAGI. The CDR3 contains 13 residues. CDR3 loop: CASSYSGQNETFF. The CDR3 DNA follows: TGTGCCAGCAGTTACTCAGGGCAAAATGAAACTTTCTTT.

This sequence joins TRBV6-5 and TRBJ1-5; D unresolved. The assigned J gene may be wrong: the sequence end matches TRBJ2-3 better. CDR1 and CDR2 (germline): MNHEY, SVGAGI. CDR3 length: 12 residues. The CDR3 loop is CASSPVDQPQYF. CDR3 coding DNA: TGTGCCAGCAGTCCAGTTGATCAGCCCCAGTATTTT.

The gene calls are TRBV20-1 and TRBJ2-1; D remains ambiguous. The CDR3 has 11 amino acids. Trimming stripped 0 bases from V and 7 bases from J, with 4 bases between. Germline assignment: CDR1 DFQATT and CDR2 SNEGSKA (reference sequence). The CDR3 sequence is CSARDRNEQFF. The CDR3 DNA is TGCAGTGCTAGAGATCGTAATGAGCAGTTCTTC.

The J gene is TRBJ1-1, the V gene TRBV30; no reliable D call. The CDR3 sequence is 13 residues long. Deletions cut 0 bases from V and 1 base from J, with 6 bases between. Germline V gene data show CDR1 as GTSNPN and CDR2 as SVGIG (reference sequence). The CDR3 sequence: CAWSVWGNTEAFF. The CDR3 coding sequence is TGTGCCTGGAGTGTATGGGGGAACACTGAAGCTTTCTTT.

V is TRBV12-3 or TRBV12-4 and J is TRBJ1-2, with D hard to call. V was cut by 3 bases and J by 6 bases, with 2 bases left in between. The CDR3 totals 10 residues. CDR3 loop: CASSLNGYTF. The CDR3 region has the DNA TGTGCCAGCAGTTTGAATGGCTACACCTTC.

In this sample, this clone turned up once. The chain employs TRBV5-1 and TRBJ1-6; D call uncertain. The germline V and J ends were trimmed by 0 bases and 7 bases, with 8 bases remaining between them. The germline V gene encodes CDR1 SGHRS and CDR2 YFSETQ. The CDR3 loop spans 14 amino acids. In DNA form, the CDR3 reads TGCGCCAGCAGCTTGGGTGGCAGAAATTCACCCCTCCACTTT. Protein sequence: CASSLGGRNSPLHF.

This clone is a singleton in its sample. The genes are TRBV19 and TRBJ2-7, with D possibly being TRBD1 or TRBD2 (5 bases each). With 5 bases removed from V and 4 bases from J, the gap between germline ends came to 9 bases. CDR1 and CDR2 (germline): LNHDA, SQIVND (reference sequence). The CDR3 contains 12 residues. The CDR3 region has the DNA TGTGCCAGTAGTGTGGGACGGTACGAGCAGTACTTC. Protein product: CASSVGRYEQYF.

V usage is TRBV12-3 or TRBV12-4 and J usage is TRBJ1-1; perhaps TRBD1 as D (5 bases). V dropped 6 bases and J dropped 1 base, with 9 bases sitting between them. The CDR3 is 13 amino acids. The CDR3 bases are TGTGCCAGCAGAATCAGGGAGAACACTGAAGCTTTCTTT. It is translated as CASRIRENTEAFF.

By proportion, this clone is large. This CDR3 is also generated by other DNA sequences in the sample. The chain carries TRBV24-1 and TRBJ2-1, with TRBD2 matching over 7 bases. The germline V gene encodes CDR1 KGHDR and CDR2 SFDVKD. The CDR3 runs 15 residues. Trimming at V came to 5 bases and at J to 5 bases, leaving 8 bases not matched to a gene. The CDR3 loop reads CATSVGGLSNNEQFF. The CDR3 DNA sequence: TGTGCCACCAGTGTTGGGGGACTATCCAACAATGAGCAGTTCTTC.

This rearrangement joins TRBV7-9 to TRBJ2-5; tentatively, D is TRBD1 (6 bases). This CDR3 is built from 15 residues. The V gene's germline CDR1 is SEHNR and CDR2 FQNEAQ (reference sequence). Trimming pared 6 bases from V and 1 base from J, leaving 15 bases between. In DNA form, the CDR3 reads TGTGCCAGCAGTCCAACCGGGACACCCCAAGAGACCCAGTACTTC. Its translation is CASSPTGTPQETQYF. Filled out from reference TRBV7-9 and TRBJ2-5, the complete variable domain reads DTGVSQNPRHKITKRGQNVTFRCDPISEHNRLYWYRQTLGQGPEFLTYFQNEAQLEKSRLLSDRFSAERPKGSFSTLEIQRTEQGDSAMYLCASSPTGTPQETQYFGPGTRLLVL.

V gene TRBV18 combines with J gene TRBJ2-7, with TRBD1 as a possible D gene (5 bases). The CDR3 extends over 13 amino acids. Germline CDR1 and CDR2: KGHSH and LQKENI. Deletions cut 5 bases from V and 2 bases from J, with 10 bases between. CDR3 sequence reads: CASSIDSTYEQYF. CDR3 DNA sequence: TGTGCCAGCTCAATCGACAGTACCTACGAGCAGTACTTC.

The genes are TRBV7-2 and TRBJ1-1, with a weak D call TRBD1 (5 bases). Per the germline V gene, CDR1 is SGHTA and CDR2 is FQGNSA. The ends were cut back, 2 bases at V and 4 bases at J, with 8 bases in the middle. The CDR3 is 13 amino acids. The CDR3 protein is CASSLRGGTEAFF. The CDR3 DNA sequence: TGTGCCAGCAGCTTACGGGGGGGCACTGAAGCTTTCTTT.

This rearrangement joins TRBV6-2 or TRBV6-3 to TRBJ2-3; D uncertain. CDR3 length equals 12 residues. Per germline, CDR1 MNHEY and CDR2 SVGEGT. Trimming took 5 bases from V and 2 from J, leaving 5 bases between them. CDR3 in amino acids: CASSPTTDTQYF. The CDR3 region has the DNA TGTGCCAGCAGTCCCACCACAGATACGCAGTATTTT.